The present entry profiles one T cell receptor (beta chain) with its context. No antigen is known for it. Sequencing used immunoSEQ multiplex PCR; TCRdb keeps in-frame clones, though not all of them. The profile shows about 26,000 clones, 77% of them singletons. The source of the sample is a study of CD4 T cells in relation to SARS-CoV-2 and coronaviruses. At the level of the study: TCR beta CDR3s were sequenced after approximately 9-day antigen culture of PBMCs.

CDR1 and CDR2 from the germline V gene are LGHDT and YNNKEL (reference sequence). The V and J ends lost 5 bases and 1 base, in that order; junction bases with no gene match: 5. The CDR3 extends over 14 amino acids. Unexposed donor CD4+ T cells date from about 2011-2018, before the COVID-19 pandemic. After nine to ten days of culture, CD4+ T cells were isolated. Unexposed-donor CD4+ T cells were probed with SARS-CoV-2 S/N and four cold-coronavirus spikes, cells permitting. Half the medium was replaced with IL-2 medium on days 3 and 7. Sample: CD4+ T cells from PBMCs, cultured in vitro. The TCR was taken from a human donor in good health. This chain connects TRBV3-1 (or the pseudogene TRBV3-2) to TRBJ2-7, with 7 bases aligning to TRBD2. CDR3 in DNA: TGTGCCAGCAGCTCCCGGACTAGGTCCTACGAGCAGTACTTC. Protein: CASSSRTRSYEQYF.